This note documents a single T cell receptor beta chain sequence. Its antigen is undetermined. These data are taken from a study of glioma-infiltrating T cells after dendritic cell vaccination. Study conclusions and caveats: Higher pretreatment TIL content predicted longer progression-free time and survival.

The CDR3 consists of 14 residues. Germline V CDR1 and CDR2: MNHNS, SASEGT. V was cut by 7 bases and J by 2 bases, with 15 bases left in between. The primer mix had 60 V beta and 13 J beta primers. Assay used: immunoSEQ multiplex PCR; TCRdb lists only in-frame clones, some missing. The sample has roughly 90,000 clones; 65% to 90% are singletons. This TCR was recovered from a human donor with glioblastoma. This chain joins TRBV6-1 and TRBJ2-7, with a weak D call TRBD2 (6 bases). Here the sequenced sample was blood, taken before dendritic cell vaccination. The CDR3 region has the DNA TGTGCCAGCATCGTGCGGGGCCCCACCTACGAGCAGTACTTC. This translates into CASIVRGPTYEQYF.